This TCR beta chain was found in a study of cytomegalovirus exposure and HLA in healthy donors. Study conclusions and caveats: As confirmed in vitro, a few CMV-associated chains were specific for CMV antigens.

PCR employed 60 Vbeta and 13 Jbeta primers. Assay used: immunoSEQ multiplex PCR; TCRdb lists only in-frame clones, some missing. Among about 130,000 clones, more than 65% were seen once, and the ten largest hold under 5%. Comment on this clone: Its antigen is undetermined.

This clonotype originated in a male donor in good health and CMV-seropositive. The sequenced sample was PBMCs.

The CDR3 DNA follows: TGTGCCAGCAGCCAAGACGGGTCTAATCAGCCCCAGCATTTT. Translating gives CASSQDGSNQPQHF. This chain joins TRBV4-2 and TRBJ1-5; D is uncertain. The CDR3 runs to 14 residues. Per germline, CDR1 LGHNA and CDR2 YNFKEQ. V dropped 0 bases and J dropped 4 bases, with 7 bases sitting between them.